This TCR beta chain originates from a study of blood T cell repertoires in COVID-19. This CDR3 has 14 amino acids. Per germline, CDR1 SGHAT and CDR2 FQNNGV. V dropped 5 bases and J dropped 1 base, with 9 bases sitting between them. Each participant's cohort was designated according to participant-reported clinical history. Some clones are missing from TCRdb's copy, which holds only in-frame ones; the method was immunoSEQ multiplex PCR. In the table there are 250,000 to 300,000 clones, under 90% of which are singletons. Sequencing used PBMCs or T cells enriched from blood (not recorded which). The TCR sequence derives from a woman in her sixties or seventies who had recovered from COVID-19. V and J are TRBV11-2 and TRBJ1-5; tentatively, D is TRBD1 (6 bases). The CDR3 DNA sequence: TGTGCCAGCAGCCGAGGACAGAGCAATCAGCCCCAGCATTTT. Translation: CASSRGQSNQPQHF.